What follows are 16 T cell receptor beta chains derived from one specimen sequenced in a study of T cell repertoires in cytomegalovirus infection. Each CDR3 protein gets one entry after TCRdb re-called the reads with MiXCR. The data hold roughly 600,000 distinct CDR3 sequences, with 20% to 25% observed a single time. Material: CD8+ T cells from PBMCs. The receptor source for this set is a human donor in good health (CMV status not recorded). Some clones in this sample may be carry-over from other donors' samples.

This clonotype has more than one count but fewer than ten. This chain links TRBV20-1 with TRBJ1-1; D perhaps matches TRBD1 (5 bases). The CDR3 spans 14 residues. Germline values: CDR1 DFQATT, CDR2 SNEGSKA (reference sequence). Between the trimmed V and J ends, which lost 0 bases and 4 bases, there was a span of 12 bases. The DNA for the CDR3 is TGCAGTGCTAGAGACCTTTATGGGGGCACTGAAGCTTTCTTT. It yields the protein CSARDLYGGTEAFF.

CDR3 protein: CSASGENTGELFF. The CDR3 nucleotides are TGCAGCGCTTCGGGAGAGAACACCGGGGAGCTGTTTTTT. This sequence joins TRBV29-1 and TRBJ2-2, with a tentative D call TRBD2 (6 bases). The CDR3 spans 13 residues. Deletions cut 7 bases from V and 1 base from J, with 10 bases between. The germline V gene has CDR1 SQVTM and CDR2 ANQGSEA.

The rearrangement links TRBV6-6 to TRBJ2-7; D remains ambiguous. Trimming took off 2 bases at V and 6 bases at J, with 5 bases between the two ends. CDR1 MNHNY and CDR2 SVGAGI come from the germline V gene (reference sequence). CDR3 size: 11 residues. The CDR3 coding sequence is TGTGCCAGCAGTTACGGCGCCGAGCAGTACGTC. The encoded protein is CASSYGAEQYV.

The sample holds many counts of this clonotype. The chain combines TRBV6-6 with TRBJ2-6, with 8 bases that match TRBD1. The V and J ends lost 6 bases and 0 bases, in that order; junction bases with no gene match: 10. CDR3 size: 18 residues. Germline V gene lookup returns CDR1 MNHNY and CDR2 SVGAGI (reference sequence). CDR3 sequence: CASRKGQGNPSGANVLTF. CDR3 nucleotides: TGTGCCAGCAGGAAAGGACAGGGTAACCCCTCTGGGGCCAACGTCCTGACTTTC.

This chain joins TRBV28 and TRBJ1-2; possibly TRBD1 for D (6 bases). This CDR3 is 15 amino acids long. Per the germline V gene, CDR1 is MDHEN and CDR2 is SYDVKM. Trimming shortened V by 6 bases and J by 4 bases, and 18 bases separated the two germline ends. This CDR3 reads CASSLGQRASYGYTF. The CDR3 DNA follows: TGTGCCAGCAGCCTTGGACAGAGAGCCTCCTATGGCTACACCTTC.

The J gene is TRBJ2-5, the V gene TRBV29-1; 7 bases are a match to TRBD1. The germline V gene has CDR1 SQVTM and CDR2 ANQGSEA. This CDR3 is 13 amino acids long. The trim removed 3 bases at V and 7 bases at J, leaving 8 bases unmatched. Written as DNA, the CDR3 is TGCAGCGTTGACGACAGGGAACTGGGGACCCAGTACTTC. Protein: CSVDDRELGTQYF.

At least ten counts were recorded for this clonotype. The chain is built from TRBV29-1 and TRBJ2-2; 9 bases line up with TRBD1. Losses at the gene ends were 7 bases for V and 8 bases for J; bases not matched to a gene: 8. The CDR3 is 13 residues long. The germline CDR1 and CDR2 sequences are SQVTM and ANQGSEA. The CDR3 bases are TGCAGCGGCCGGGACAGGGAAGCGGGGGAGCTGTTTTTT. Translated: CSGRDREAGELFF.

This clonotype showed up many times. The chain has TRBV7-2 and TRBJ1-5, with TRBD1 matching over 9 bases. The CDR3 runs 16 residues. Germline loops: CDR1 SGHTA, CDR2 FQGNSA. V was clipped by 5 bases and J by 3 bases; unmatched bases: 8. CDR3 sequence reads: CASSDAGTGYNQPQHF. In DNA form, the CDR3 reads TGTGCCAGCAGCGATGCAGGGACAGGGTACAATCAGCCCCAGCATTTT. Supplemented by reference TRBV7-2 and TRBJ1-5, the full variable domain reads GAGVSQSPSNKVTEKGKDVELRCDPISGHTALYWYRQSLGQGLEFLIYFQGNSAPDKSGLPSDRFSAERTGGSVSTLTIQRTQQEDSAVYLCASSDAGTGYNQPQHFGDGTRLSIL.

Regarding this clonotype: This could be a read error, since a much larger clone is one nucleotide away. The chain recombines TRBV7-3 with TRBJ2-3; D might be TRBD1 or TRBD2, each matching 6 bases. The ends were cut back, 2 bases at V and 0 bases at J, with 12 bases in the middle. Germline V gene lookup returns CDR1 SGHTA and CDR2 FQGTGA. The length of the CDR3 is 16 residues. The CDR3 region has the DNA TGTGCCAGCAGCTTACTTTCGGGGGCGAGCACAGATACGCAGTATTTT. It codes for CASSLLSGASTDTQYF.

This clonotype has more than one count but fewer than ten. The chain combines TRBV6-1 with TRBJ1-2; no clear D gene. Trimming pared 5 bases from V and 4 bases from J, leaving 23 bases between. The germline V gene encodes CDR1 MNHNS and CDR2 SASEGT. There are 17 residues in the CDR3. The chain's CDR3 is CASSYLLRDGIGYGYTF. Written as DNA, the CDR3 is TGTGCCAGCAGTTACCTCTTAAGGGATGGGATAGGCTATGGCTACACCTTC.

The rearrangement uses TRBV2 and TRBJ2-7; TRBD1 agrees at 8 bases. In germline, CDR1 is SNHLY, CDR2 FYNNEI. The V and J ends lost 7 bases and 3 bases, in that order; junction bases with no gene match: 8. This CDR3 contains 14 residues. The CDR3 bases are TGTGCCAGCAAACCCCAGGGGGCCGTCTACGAGCAGTACTTC. Encoded protein: CASKPQGAVYEQYF. The full variable domain, with the rest looked up from reference TRBV2 and TRBJ2-7, is EPEVTQTPSHQVTQMGQEVILRCVPISNHLYFYWYRQILGQKVEFLVSFYNNEISEKSEIFDDQFSVERPDGSNFTLKIRSTKLEDSAMYFCASKPQGAVYEQYFGPGTRLTVT.

This clonotype was observed a handful of times. The rearrangement links TRBV2 to TRBJ2-7, with D perhaps TRBD2 (7 bases). The germline V gene encodes CDR1 SNHLY and CDR2 FYNNEI. The CDR3 length is 13 residues. V was clipped by 4 bases and J by 2 bases, with 9 bases between them. CDR3 amino acids: CASSGRGPYEQYF. CDR3 coding DNA: TGTGCCAGCAGTGGGCGGGGGCCCTACGAGCAGTACTTC.

Many counts were recorded for this clonotype. The chain combines TRBV14 with TRBJ2-5, with D tentatively TRBD2 (6 bases). Trimming removed 2 bases from V and 11 bases from J, with 12 bases in between. Germline V gene data show CDR1 as SGHDN and CDR2 as FVKESK. The CDR3 contains 12 residues. The chain's CDR3 is CASSQNTGGQYF. DNA for the CDR3: TGTGCCAGCAGCCAAAATACCGGGGGACAGTACTTC. The variable domain in full, completed from reference TRBV14 and TRBJ2-5, reads EAGVTQFPSHSVIEKGQTVTLRCDPISGHDNLYWYRRVMGKEIKFLLHFVKESKQDESGMPNNRFLAERTGGTYSTLKVQPAELEDSGVYFCASSQNTGGQYFGPGTRLLVL.

V usage is TRBV7-9 and J usage is TRBJ2-1; 7 bases are shared with TRBD1. The CDR3 sequence is 17 residues long. Germline trimming cut 5 bases from V and 14 bases from J; bases unmatched to any gene: 24. In germline, CDR1 is SEHNR, CDR2 FQNEAQ (reference sequence). CDR3 loop: CASSPTRDSTMRVVEFF. The CDR3 DNA follows: TGTGCCAGCAGCCCCACCCGGGACAGTACAATGAGGGTGGTTGAGTTCTTC.

The chain joins TRBV3-1 to TRBJ1-5; D gene ambiguous. CDR1 and CDR2 (germline): LGHDT, YNNKEL (reference sequence). The ends were cut back, 0 bases at V and 6 bases at J, with 9 bases in the middle. The CDR3 spans 14 residues. The CDR3 bases are TGTGCCAGCAGCCAAGATCTCCGGGTTCAGCCCCAGCATTTT. It codes for CASSQDLRVQPQHF.

J is TRBJ2-7 and V is TRBV19; possibly TRBD2 for D (5 bases). From germline, CDR1 is LNHDA and CDR2 SQIVND (reference sequence). The CDR3 is 13 residues long. The germline V and J ends were trimmed by 6 bases and 7 bases, with 16 bases remaining between them. The CDR3 sequence: CASSWGVTWEQYF. The CDR3 DNA sequence: TGTGCCAGTAGCTGGGGAGTTACGTGGGAGCAGTACTTC.